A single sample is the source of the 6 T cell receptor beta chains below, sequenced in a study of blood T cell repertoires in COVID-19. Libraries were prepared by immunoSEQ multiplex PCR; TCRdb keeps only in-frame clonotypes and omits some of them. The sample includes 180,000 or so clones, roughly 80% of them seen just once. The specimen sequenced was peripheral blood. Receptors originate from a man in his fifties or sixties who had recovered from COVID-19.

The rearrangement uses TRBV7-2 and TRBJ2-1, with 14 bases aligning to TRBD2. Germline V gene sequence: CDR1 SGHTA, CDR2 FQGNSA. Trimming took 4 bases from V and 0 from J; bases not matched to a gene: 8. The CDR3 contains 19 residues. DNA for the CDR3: TGTGCCAGCAGCTGGAGACTAGCGGGAGGGCCACGCTCCTACAATGAGCAGTTCTTC. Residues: CASSWRLAGGPRSYNEQFF.

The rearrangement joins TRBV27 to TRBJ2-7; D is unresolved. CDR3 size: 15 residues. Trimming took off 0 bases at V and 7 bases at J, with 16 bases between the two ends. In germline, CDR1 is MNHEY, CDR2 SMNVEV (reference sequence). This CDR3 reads CASSLSFAEDIEQYF. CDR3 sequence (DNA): TGTGCCAGCAGTTTATCTTTCGCGGAAGATATTGAGCAGTACTTC.

The CDR3 loop is CASSYSLAGIGEQFF. Here the CDR3 DNA reads TGTGCCAGCAGTTACAGCCTAGCGGGAATTGGTGAGCAGTTCTTC. J is TRBJ2-1 and V is TRBV6-5, with 9 bases lining up with TRBD2. Germline loops: CDR1 MNHEY, CDR2 SVGAGI. The CDR3 loop spans 15 amino acids. V shed 2 bases and J 9 bases; nucleotides not matched to a gene: 8.

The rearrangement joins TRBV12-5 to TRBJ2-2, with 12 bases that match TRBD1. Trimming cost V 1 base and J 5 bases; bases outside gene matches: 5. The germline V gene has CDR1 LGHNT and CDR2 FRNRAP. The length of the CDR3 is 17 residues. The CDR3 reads CASGLETGQGATGELFF. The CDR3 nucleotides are TGTGCTAGTGGTTTGGAAACGGGACAGGGGGCAACCGGGGAGCTGTTTTTT.

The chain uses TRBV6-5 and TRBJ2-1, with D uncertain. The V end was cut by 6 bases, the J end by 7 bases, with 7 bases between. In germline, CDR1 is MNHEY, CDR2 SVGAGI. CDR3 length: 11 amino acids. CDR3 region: CASRSLNEQFF. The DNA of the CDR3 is TGTGCCAGCAGATCACTGAATGAGCAGTTCTTC.

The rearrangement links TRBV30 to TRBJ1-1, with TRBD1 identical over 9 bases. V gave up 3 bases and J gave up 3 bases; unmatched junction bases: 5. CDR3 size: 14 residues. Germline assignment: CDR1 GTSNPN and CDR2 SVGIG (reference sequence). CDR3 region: CAWSPGTGYTEAFF. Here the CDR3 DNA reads TGTGCCTGGAGCCCCGGGACAGGGTACACTGAAGCTTTCTTT.